Following are 32 T cell receptor beta chains from one sample sequenced in a study of blood T cell repertoires in COVID-19. Libraries were prepared by immunoSEQ multiplex PCR; TCRdb keeps only in-frame clonotypes and omits some of them. Of about 270,000 clones in the sample, roughly 91% were seen once. The sequencing sample was made of PBMCs or T cells enriched from blood (not recorded which). Receptor source: a woman aged 60 to 75 who had recovered from COVID-19.

The chain carries TRBV2 and TRBJ1-6; D is perhaps TRBD1 (6 bases). Germline loops: CDR1 SNHLY, CDR2 FYNNEI. The CDR3 totals 13 residues. The V end was cut by 7 bases, the J end by 8 bases, with 12 bases between. The CDR3 loop is CASTKGQDSPLHF. The CDR3 DNA reads as TGTGCCAGCACTAAGGGACAAGATTCACCCCTCCACTTT.

This chain connects TRBV9 to TRBJ1-5; D is ambiguous. Germline V gene lookup returns CDR1 SGDLS and CDR2 YYNGEE. Trimming pared 3 bases from V and 11 bases from J, leaving 12 bases between. CDR3 length: 12 amino acids. CDR3 DNA sequence: TGTGCCAGCAGCGGCGGTACACCGACCCAGCATTTT. This encodes CASSGGTPTQHF.

DNA for the CDR3: TGTGCCAGCAGCTTGGGTCAGGGATTGAGTATGAACACTGAAGCTTTCTTT. This sequence encodes CASSLGQGLSMNTEAFF. The J gene is TRBJ1-1, the V gene TRBV5-4; D may be TRBD1 (5 bases). Germline V gene sequence: CDR1 SGHNT, CDR2 YYREEE (reference sequence). The CDR3 covers 17 residues. The germline V and J ends were trimmed by 0 bases and 0 bases, with 15 bases remaining between them.

The chain employs TRBV28 and TRBJ2-7, with 12 bases aligning to TRBD1. Germline CDR1 MDHEN, CDR2 SYDVKM. The CDR3 spans 13 residues. CDR3: CATEGQGAREQYF. For the CDR3, the DNA is TGTGCTACAGAGGGACAGGGGGCTCGGGAGCAGTACTTC.

CDR3 loop: CASSQGSEGGNTIYF. CDR3 nucleotide sequence: TGCGCCAGCAGCCAAGGATCGGAAGGCGGGAACACCATATATTTT. The chain couples TRBV4-1 to TRBJ1-3; D is unresolved. This CDR3 region has 15 residues. V was trimmed by 1 base and J by 7 bases, leaving 14 bases between them. The germline gives CDR1 MGHRA, CDR2 YSYEKL.

This chain connects TRBV5-5 to TRBJ2-3; a weak D match, TRBD1 (6 bases). Between the trimmed V and J ends, which lost 0 bases and 1 base, there was a span of 15 bases. The CDR3 loop spans 17 amino acids. The V gene's germline CDR1 is SGHKS and CDR2 YYEKEE (reference sequence). CDR3 amino acids: CASSLEAGGSGTDTQYF. CDR3 in DNA: TGTGCCAGCAGCTTGGAGGCTGGGGGCAGTGGCACAGATACGCAGTATTTT.

This chain connects TRBV4-1 to TRBJ1-3, with a tentative D call TRBD1 (6 bases). Trimming pared 4 bases from V and 2 bases from J, leaving 15 bases between. From germline, CDR1 is MGHRA and CDR2 YSYEKL. The CDR3 extends over 16 amino acids. Written as DNA, the CDR3 is TGCGCCAGCAGCCCCATGGCAGGGGCAACTGGAAACACCATATATTTT. Translation: CASSPMAGATGNTIYF.

The genes are TRBV6-5 and TRBJ1-3; tentatively, D is TRBD1 (5 bases). Trimming left V 5 bases short and J 0 bases short, with 11 bases between. Looked up from germline, CDR1 is MNHEY and CDR2 is SVGAGI. The CDR3 is made up of 15 amino acids. CDR3 protein: CASSRQTYSGNTIYF. The DNA for the CDR3 is TGTGCCAGCAGTCGACAGACCTACTCTGGAAACACCATATATTTT.

This clone was found a few times. The same CDR3 can be traced to other DNA sequences in this sample. The chain has TRBV6-2 or TRBV6-3 and TRBJ2-7; TRBD1 matches at 9 bases. CDR3 length: 15 amino acids. Germline lookup yields CDR1 MNHEY and CDR2 SVGEGT. Trimming at V came to 5 bases and at J to 1 base, leaving 6 bases not matched to a gene. The CDR3 DNA is TGTGCCAGCAGTCCGCCGGGACAGGGATCCTACGAGCAGTACTTC. This gives the protein CASSPPGQGSYEQYF.

This clone was detected once. J is TRBJ2-1 and V is TRBV11-3, with 7 positions matching TRBD2. The V segment lost 3 bases and the J segment 4 bases; nucleotides outside the gene matches: 6. Per germline, CDR1 SGHNT and CDR2 YENEEA. This CDR3 spans 15 amino acids. CDR3 amino acids: CASSLGLAEYNEQFF. The CDR3 nucleotides read TGTGCCAGCAGCTTGGGGCTAGCGGAGTACAATGAGCAGTTCTTC.

The rearrangement joins TRBV5-1 to TRBJ1-4, with D hard to call. CDR3 length: 16 residues. The germline V gene encodes CDR1 SGHRS and CDR2 YFSETQ. The V end was cut by 1 base, the J end by 0 bases, with 10 bases between. This CDR3 reads CASSLLMGATNEKLFF. The CDR3 nucleotides read TGCGCCAGCAGCTTGTTGATGGGCGCAACTAATGAAAAACTGTTTTTT.

This sequence joins TRBV2 and TRBJ1-5; D is possibly TRBD1 (5 bases). The CDR3 runs 17 residues. V dropped 10 bases and J dropped 1 base, with 23 bases sitting between them. The V gene's germline CDR1 is SNHLY and CDR2 FYNNEI. The CDR3 spells CATHPGGGDRSNQPQHF. As DNA, the CDR3 is TGTGCCACCCACCCCGGGGGAGGGGATAGGAGCAATCAGCCCCAGCATTTT. Based on the CDR3 plus reference TRBV2 and TRBJ1-5, the full variable domain is EPEVTQTPSHQVTQMGQEVILRCVPISNHLYFYWYRQILGQKVEFLVSFYNNEISEKSEIFDDQFSVERPDGSNFTLKIRSTKLEDSAMYFCATHPGGGDRSNQPQHFGDGTRLSIL.

The chain links TRBV11-2 to TRBJ1-4; 8 bases fit TRBD1. V lost 4 bases, J lost 8 bases, and 18 bases stayed unmatched. The CDR3 spans 18 residues. Germline V gene sequence: CDR1 SGHAT, CDR2 FQNNGV. CDR3 sequence reads: CASSYTYVGQGRAEKLFF. The CDR3 region has the DNA TGTGCCAGCAGCTACACGTATGTCGGACAGGGTCGCGCGGAAAAACTGTTTTTT. The entire variable domain, with the rest obtained from reference TRBV11-2 and TRBJ1-4, is as follows: EAGVAQSPRYKIIEKRQSVAFWCNPISGHATLYWYQQILGQGPKLLIQFQNNGVVDDSQLPKDRFSAERLKGVDSTLKIQPAKLEDSAVYLCASSYTYVGQGRAEKLFFGSGTQLSVL.

The chain employs TRBV27 and TRBJ2-1; unclear D gene. V lost 4 bases and J 0 bases, leaving 7 bases between the germline ends. CDR1 and CDR2 (germline): MNHEY, SMNVEV (reference sequence). The CDR3 runs 14 residues. The CDR3 bases are TGTGCCAGCAGTTCGGTAAGCTCCTACAATGAGCAGTTCTTC. The encoded protein is CASSSVSSYNEQFF.

The chain links TRBV27 to TRBJ1-6; D uncertain. The CDR3 covers 14 residues. Germline values: CDR1 MNHEY, CDR2 SMNVEV (reference sequence). V was trimmed by 1 base and J by 11 bases, leaving 12 bases between them. This chain's CDR3 is CASSLLIRKAPLHF. The CDR3 coding sequence is TGTGCCAGCAGTTTATTAATCAGGAAGGCACCCCTCCACTTT.

This clone was picked up one time. This chain uses TRBV7-8 with TRBJ1-6, with TRBD1 matching over 7 bases. J gave up 7 bases and V 4 bases, and 4 bases lay outside the gene matches. The CDR3 runs to 14 residues. The germline V gene encodes CDR1 SGHVS and CDR2 FQNEAQ. CDR3 amino acids: CASSSGDRNSPLHF. CDR3 nucleotide sequence: TGTGCCAGCAGCTCCGGGGACAGAAATTCACCCCTCCACTTT. The full variable domain, its missing parts supplied by reference TRBV7-8 and TRBJ1-6, is GAGVSQSPRYKVAKRGQDVALRCDPISGHVSLFWYQQALGQGPEFLTYFQNEAQLDKSGLPSDRFFAERPEGSVSTLKIQRTQQEDSAVYLCASSSGDRNSPLHFGNGTRLTVT.

The chain has TRBV3-1 (or the pseudogene TRBV3-2) and TRBJ1-1, with a possible D match to TRBD1 (6 bases). Germline loops: CDR1 LGHDT, CDR2 YNNKEL (reference sequence). This CDR3 is built from 16 residues. V shed 4 bases and J shed 3 bases, with 18 bases lying between them. The CDR3 reads CASSLEPGVGDTEAFF. DNA for the CDR3: TGTGCCAGCAGCCTCGAACCAGGGGTCGGGGACACTGAAGCTTTCTTT.

The chain uses TRBV5-1 and TRBJ2-5; D may be TRBD2 (5 bases). Germline lookup yields CDR1 SGHRS and CDR2 YFSETQ. CDR3 length: 16 amino acids. Trimming took 4 bases from V and 6 from J, leaving 22 bases between them. The CDR3 DNA sequence: TGCGCCAGCAGCCCACCCGGGGTAGGTGGTGGGAAGACCCAGTACTTC. This translates into CASSPPGVGGGKTQYF.

The CDR3 loop is CASSQGGVGNQPQHF. The CDR3 nucleotides are TGTGCCAGCAGCCAAGGGGGGGTCGGTAATCAGCCCCAGCATTTT. The J gene is TRBJ1-5, the V gene TRBV3-1 (or the pseudogene TRBV3-2); maybe TRBD1 (5 bases). This CDR3 is built from 15 residues. The V end lost 1 base, the J end lost 4 bases, and 11 bases lay between the germline ends. Germline V lookup: CDR1 LGHDT, CDR2 YNNKEL (reference sequence).

V and J are TRBV7-6 and TRBJ2-2; D perhaps matches TRBD1 (6 bases). This CDR3 contains 15 residues. The germline CDR1 and CDR2 sequences are SGHVS and FNYEAQ. V gave up 6 bases and J gave up 2 bases, with 13 bases separating them. CDR3 protein: CASRQQGTNTGELFF. The DNA for the CDR3 is TGTGCCAGCAGACAACAGGGAACTAACACCGGGGAGCTGTTTTTT. Combining the CDR3 with reference TRBV7-6 and TRBJ2-2 gives the whole variable domain GAGVSQSPRYKVTKRGQDVALRCDPISGHVSLYWYRQALGQGPEFLTYFNYEAQQDKSGLPNDRFSAERPEGSISTLTIQRTEQRDSAMYRCASRQQGTNTGELFFGEGSRLTVL.

The J gene is TRBJ2-1, the V gene TRBV30; the match to TRBD2 covers 7 bases. Germline V gene data show CDR1 as GTSNPN and CDR2 as SVGIG (reference sequence). V trimming: 0 bases; J trimming: 1 base; junction bases outside the gene matches: 9. The CDR3 is 17 amino acids. The CDR3 DNA sequence: TGTGCCTGGAGTGTGGGTAGCGGGTTGGTGTCCTACAATGAGCAGTTCTTC. Translation gives CAWSVGSGLVSYNEQFF.

The chain combines TRBV28 with TRBJ1-5; 9 bases map to TRBD1. V dropped 2 bases and J dropped 7; count of bases not matched to a gene: 9. Germline-derived CDR1 and CDR2 are MDHEN and SYDVKM. There are 16 residues in the CDR3. The DNA for the CDR3 is TGTGCCAGCAGTTTAGGGGGGACAGGGTTAGGACAGCCCCAGCATTTT. This codes for CASSLGGTGLGQPQHF.

For the CDR3, the DNA is TGTGCCAGCAGATCGGGATCCAGCTCCTACAATGAGCAGTTCTTC. Encoded protein: CASRSGSSSYNEQFF. This rearrangement joins TRBV28 to TRBJ2-1, with D perhaps matching TRBD2 (5 bases). This CDR3 spans 15 amino acids. The V end lost 6 bases, the J end lost 0 bases, and 12 bases lay between the germline ends. Germline CDR1 reads MDHEN; CDR2 reads SYDVKM. The full variable domain, in which reference TRBV28 and TRBJ2-1 provide the parts outside the CDR3, is DVKVTQSSRYLVKRTGEKVFLECVQDMDHENMFWYRQDPGLGLRLIYFSYDVKMKEKGDIPEGYSVSREKKERFSLILESASTNQTSMYLCASRSGSSSYNEQFFGPGTRLTVL.

This chain joins TRBV7-3 and TRBJ2-2; maybe TRBD2 (6 bases). The CDR3 spans 16 residues. Trimming stripped 5 bases from V and 4 bases from J, with 17 bases between. CDR1 SGHTA and CDR2 FQGTGA come from the germline V gene. In nucleotides, the CDR3 is TGTGCCAGCAGCAAATGGGGGTTCGGGGGCACCGGGGAGCTGTTTTTT. The encoded protein is CASSKWGFGGTGELFF.

This chain connects TRBV12-3 or TRBV12-4 to TRBJ1-1; D possibly corresponds to TRBD1 (5 bases). Trimming pared 6 bases from V and 4 bases from J, leaving 9 bases between. CDR3 length: 12 residues. The CDR3 reads CASRKRGTEAFF. The DNA for the CDR3 is TGTGCCAGCAGAAAAAGGGGCACTGAAGCTTTCTTT.

In DNA, the CDR3 is TGCAGTGCTAGTAAAGGGGCGAACACTGAAGCTTTCTTT. Translated, it gives CSASKGANTEAFF. The chain combines TRBV20-1 with TRBJ1-1, with D possibly matching TRBD1 (5 bases). Germline V gene lookup returns CDR1 DFQATT and CDR2 SNEGSKA (reference sequence). V dropped 3 bases and J dropped 1 base, with 9 bases sitting between them. The CDR3 has 13 residues.

CDR3 sequence: CASSQVQGTNYGYTF. The DNA of the CDR3 is TGTGCCAGCAGCCAAGTGCAGGGGACCAACTATGGCTACACCTTC. The chain uses TRBV3-1 (or the pseudogene TRBV3-2) and TRBJ1-2; D is possibly TRBD1 (6 bases). The CDR3 extends over 15 amino acids. Trimming stripped 1 base from V and 2 bases from J, with 11 bases between. CDR1 is LGHDT, CDR2 YNNKEL, per germline (reference sequence).

The rearrangement uses TRBV18 and TRBJ1-1, with D possibly matching TRBD1 (5 bases). CDR1 KGHSH and CDR2 LQKENI come from the germline V gene. Deletions cut 5 bases from V and 2 bases from J, with 18 bases between. The CDR3 extends over 16 amino acids. This CDR3 is CASSSTAPASNTEAFF. CDR3 nucleotides: TGTGCCAGCTCATCGACAGCTCCCGCCTCTAACACTGAAGCTTTCTTT. The whole variable domain, remainder taken from reference TRBV18 and TRBJ1-1, is NAGVMQNPRHLVRRRGQEARLRCSPMKGHSHVYWYRQLPEEGLKFMVYLQKENIIDESGMPKERFSAEFPKEGPSILRIQQVVRGDSAAYFCASSSTAPASNTEAFFGQGTRLTVV.

V gene TRBV28 combines with J gene TRBJ2-7; 8 bases agree with TRBD1. Germline V gene lookup returns CDR1 MDHEN and CDR2 SYDVKM. The CDR3 has 15 residues. After removal of 3 bases from V and 13 bases from J, the junction contained 17 bases not matched to a gene. The CDR3 here is CASSLLGRQGLPAYF. The CDR3 DNA reads TGTGCCAGCAGTTTGCTAGGTCGACAGGGGCTCCCCGCATACTTC.

The V gene is TRBV14, the J gene TRBJ2-3, with TRBD2 matching 9 bases. CDR1 SGHDN and CDR2 FVKESK come from the germline V gene. The CDR3 sequence is 17 residues long. Trimming removed 4 bases from V and 2 bases from J; junction bases left unmatched: 10. CDR3 bases: TGTGCCAGCAGCCGACAATCCTCTAGCGGGAACACAGATACGCAGTATTTT. Translated, it gives CASSRQSSSGNTDTQYF.

CDR3 region: CASSIPPGWGYTF. The CDR3 bases are TGTGCCAGTAGTATCCCCCCCGGTTGGGGCTACACCTTC. V usage is TRBV19 and J usage is TRBJ1-2; D gene uncertain. The CDR3 contains 13 residues. Germline V gene data show CDR1 as LNHDA and CDR2 as SQIVND (reference sequence). Trimming removed 3 bases at V and 8 bases at J, with 13 bases between.

The chain employs TRBV11-2 and TRBJ2-1, with D maybe TRBD1 (5 bases). V lost 5 bases and J lost 0, with 20 bases in between. The CDR3 loop spans 18 amino acids. Germline CDR1 reads SGHAT; CDR2 reads FQNNGV. CDR3 coding DNA: TGTGCCAGCAGCCTTATTAGGCCAGACAGTTTCTCCTACAATGAGCAGTTCTTC. Its protein product is CASSLIRPDSFSYNEQFF.